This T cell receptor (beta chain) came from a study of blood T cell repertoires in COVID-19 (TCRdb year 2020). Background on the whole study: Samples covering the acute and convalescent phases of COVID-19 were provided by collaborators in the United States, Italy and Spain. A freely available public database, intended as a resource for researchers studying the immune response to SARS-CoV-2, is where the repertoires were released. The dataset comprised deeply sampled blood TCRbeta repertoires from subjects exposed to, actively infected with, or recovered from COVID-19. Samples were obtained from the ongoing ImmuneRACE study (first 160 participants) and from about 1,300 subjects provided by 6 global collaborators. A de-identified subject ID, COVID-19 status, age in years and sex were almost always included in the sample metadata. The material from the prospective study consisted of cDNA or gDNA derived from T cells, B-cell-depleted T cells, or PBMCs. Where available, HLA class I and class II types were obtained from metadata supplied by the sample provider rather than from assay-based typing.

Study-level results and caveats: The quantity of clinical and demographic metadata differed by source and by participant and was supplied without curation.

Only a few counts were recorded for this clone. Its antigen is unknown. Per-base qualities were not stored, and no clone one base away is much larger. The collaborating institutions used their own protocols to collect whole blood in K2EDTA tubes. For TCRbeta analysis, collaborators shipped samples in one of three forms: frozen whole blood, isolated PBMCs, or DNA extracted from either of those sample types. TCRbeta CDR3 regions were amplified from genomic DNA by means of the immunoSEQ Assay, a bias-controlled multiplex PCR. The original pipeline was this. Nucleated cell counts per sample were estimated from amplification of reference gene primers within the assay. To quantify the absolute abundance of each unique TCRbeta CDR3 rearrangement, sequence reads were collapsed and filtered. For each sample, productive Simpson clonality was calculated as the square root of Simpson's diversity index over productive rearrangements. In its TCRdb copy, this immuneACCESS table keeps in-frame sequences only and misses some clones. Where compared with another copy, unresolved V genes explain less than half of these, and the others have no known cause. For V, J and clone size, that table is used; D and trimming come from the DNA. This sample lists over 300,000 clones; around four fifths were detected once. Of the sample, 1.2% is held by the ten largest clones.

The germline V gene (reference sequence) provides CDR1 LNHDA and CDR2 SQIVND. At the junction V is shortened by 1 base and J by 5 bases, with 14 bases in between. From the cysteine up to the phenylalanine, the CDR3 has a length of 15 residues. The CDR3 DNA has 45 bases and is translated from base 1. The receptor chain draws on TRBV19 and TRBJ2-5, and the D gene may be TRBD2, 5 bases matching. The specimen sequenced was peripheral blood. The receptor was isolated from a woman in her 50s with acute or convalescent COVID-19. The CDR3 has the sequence CASSIGAARGETQYF. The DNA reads TGTGCCAGTAGTATAGGGGCAGCAAGAGGGGAGACCCAGTACTTC.